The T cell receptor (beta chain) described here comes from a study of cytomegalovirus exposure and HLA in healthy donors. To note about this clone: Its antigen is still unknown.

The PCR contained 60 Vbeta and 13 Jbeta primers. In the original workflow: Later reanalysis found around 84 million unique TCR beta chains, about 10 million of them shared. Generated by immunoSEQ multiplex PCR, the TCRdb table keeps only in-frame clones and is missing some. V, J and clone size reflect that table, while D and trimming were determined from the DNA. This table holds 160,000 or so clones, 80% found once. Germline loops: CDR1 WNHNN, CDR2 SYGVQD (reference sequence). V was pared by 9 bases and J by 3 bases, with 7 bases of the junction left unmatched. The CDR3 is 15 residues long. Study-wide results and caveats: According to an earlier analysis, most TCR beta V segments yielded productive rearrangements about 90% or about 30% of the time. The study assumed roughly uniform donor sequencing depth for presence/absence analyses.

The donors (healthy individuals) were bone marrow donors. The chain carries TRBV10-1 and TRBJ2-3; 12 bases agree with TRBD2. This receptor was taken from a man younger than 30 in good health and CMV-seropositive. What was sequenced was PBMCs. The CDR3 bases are TGCGCCAGTGGAGGACTAGCGGGAAGTACAGATACGCAGTATTTT. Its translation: CASGGLAGSTDTQYF.